This is a list of T cell receptor beta chains from one sample in a study of T cell responses to AZD1222 COVID-19 vaccine. The method was immunoSEQ multiplex PCR; TCRdb's version includes in-frame clones alone and lacks a portion of them. The data show about 85,000 clones, about 91% seen once. The source was peripheral blood, collected on day 0 of MenACWY control vaccination. These receptors all stem from an adult in good health. Both conserved end residues are part of each CDR3. D genes are given only for firm matches. Where a row states a size, it is once, few, many or the class of an expanded clone; other rows omit it.

TRBD1,TRBJ1-1,NA,TRBV30,TGTGCCGGAACCGGGACAGGTATTGGTCTGACTGAAGCTTTCTTT,CAGTGTGIGLTEAFF
TRBD1,TRBJ1-1,NA,TRBV5-1,TGCGCCAGCAGCTTGGACAGGGGGAACACTGAAGCTTTCTTT,CASSLDRGNTEAFF
TRBD2,TRBJ2-5,NA,TRBV18,TGTGCCAGCTCACCAATGGGACTAGTCACCCAGTACTTC,CASSPMGLVTQYF
NA,TRBJ2-3,NA,TRBV7-2,TGTGCCAGCAGCTTAGACGGGCGCAGCACAGATACGCAGTATTTT,CASSLDGRSTDTQYF
NA,TRBJ1-2,NA,TRBV2,TGTGCCAGCAGTGAAGGGGCCAGGACTAACTATGGCTACACCTTC,CASSEGARTNYGYTF
NA,TRBJ2-7,few,TRBV4-2,TGTGCCAGCAGCCAAGATGGAGTGCAGTACTTC,CASSQDGVQYF
NA,TRBJ1-4,NA,TRBV7-9,TGTGCCAGCAGCTTAGGCATCAGATTTAATGAAAAACTGTTTTTT,CASSLGIRFNEKLFF
NA,TRBJ2-2,once,TRBV9,TGTGCCAGCAGCCCACGCCCGTTGACCGGGGAGCTGTTTTTT,CASSPRPLTGELFF
TRBD1,TRBJ1-2,NA,TRBV7-2,TGTGCCAGCAGACCAGACAGGGCATCCTATGGCTACACCTTC,CASRPDRASYGYTF
NA,TRBJ1-2,NA,TRBV30,TGTGCCTGGAGTACCGGGGGAGGATATGGCTACACCTTC,CAWSTGGGYGYTF
NA,TRBJ1-5,NA,TRBV5-1,TGCGCCAGCAGCTTGGACCCCGACAGGAGGGGTCAGCCCCAGCATTTT,CASSLDPDRRGQPQHF
NA,TRBJ1-2,NA,TRBV2,TGTGCCAGCAGTGAACGGGGCCCCTATGGCTACACCTTC,CASSERGPYGYTF
TRBD1,TRBJ1-2,NA,TRBV4-1,TGCGCCAGCAGCCAAGAACCCGGGACAGGGAGGTATGGCTACACCTTC,CASSQEPGTGRYGYTF
TRBD1,TRBJ1-6,NA,TRBV9,TGTGCCAGCAGCGTAGATGGGACAGCTAATTCACCCCTCCACTTT,CASSVDGTANSPLHF
NA,TRBJ1-2,NA,TRBV29-1,TGCAGCGTCGCAAGGACCGACTATGGCTACACCTTC,CSVARTDYGYTF
NA,TRBJ1-2,once,TRBV30,TGTGCCTGGGGCCCCGGGGGCAGAGTGGGCTACACCTTC,CAWGPGGRVGYTF
TRBD1,TRBJ2-7,NA,TRBV4-2,TGTGCCAGCAGCAACATGGGACAGGGAACTCCCTACGAGCAGTACTTC,CASSNMGQGTPYEQYF
NA,TRBJ1-1,NA,TRBV12-3/TRBV12-4,TGTGCCAGCAGTTTCGAGACCTACACTGAAGCTTTCTTT,CASSFETYTEAFF
TRBD1,TRBJ1-5,NA,TRBV11-2,TGTGCCAGCAGCTTAGGGACAGGGTATCAGCCCCAGCATTTT,CASSLGTGYQPQHF
NA,TRBJ2-2,NA,TRBV27,TGTGCCAGCAGTTATCGCTTTGCGGCGAACACCGGGGAGCTGTTTTTT,CASSYRFAANTGELFF
TRBD1,TRBJ1-2,NA,TRBV2,TGTGCCAGCCGGAAGAGGGGACAGACTAACTATGGCTACACCTTC,CASRKRGQTNYGYTF